These 13 T cell receptor beta chains came from one sample sequenced in a study of shared clonotypes between healthy human individuals. Sequencing used immunoSEQ multiplex PCR; TCRdb keeps in-frame clones, though not all of them. This sample carries some 580,000 clones, about 96% of them seen once, and the ten largest clones take about 0.06%. The sequenced sample was naive CD4+ T cells sorted from blood. The subset is: CD45RA+ positively selected. The receptors stem from a woman in her 30s in good health.

This chain links TRBV14 with TRBJ1-1; maybe TRBD1 (5 bases). Trimming took off 2 bases at V and 2 bases at J, with 9 bases between the two ends. Germline V gene sequence: CDR1 SGHDN, CDR2 FVKESK. The CDR3 sequence is 14 residues long. The DNA of the CDR3 is TGTGCCAGCAGCCAAACTAGGGGTAACACTGAAGCTTTCTTT. The encoded protein is CASSQTRGNTEAFF.

V and J are TRBV6-5 and TRBJ1-5, with no clear D. CDR1 MNHEY and CDR2 SVGAGI come from the germline V gene. CDR3 length: 14 residues. V was shortened by 2 bases and J by 5 bases, with 10 bases between the two germline ends. The CDR3 DNA reads TGTGCCAGCAGTTACGGGCTCGGCGATCAGCCCCAGCATTTT. Protein product: CASSYGLGDQPQHF.

The V gene is TRBV5-1, the J gene TRBJ1-2, with D tentatively TRBD1 (5 bases). Germline lookup yields CDR1 SGHRS and CDR2 YFSETQ. The V end was cut by 2 bases, the J end by 3 bases, with 14 bases between. This CDR3 spans 15 amino acids. In DNA, the CDR3 is TGCGCCAGCAGCTTTCCCAGGGAGGGCGACTATGGCTACACCTTC. It codes for CASSFPREGDYGYTF. Drawing the rest from reference TRBV5-1 and TRBJ1-2, the complete variable domain is KAGVTQTPRYLIKTRGQQVTLSCSPISGHRSVSWYQQTPGQGLQFLFEYFSETQRNKGNFPGRFSGRQFSNSRSEMNVSTLELGDSALYLCASSFPREGDYGYTFGSGTRLTVV.

J is TRBJ1-4 and V is TRBV19; D not certain. The CDR3 loop spans 14 amino acids. Germline CDR1 LNHDA, CDR2 SQIVND (reference sequence). Trimming left V 3 bases short and J 0 bases short, with 5 bases between. CDR3 sequence: CASSIGTTNEKLFF. The DNA for the CDR3 is TGTGCCAGTAGTATCGGAACAACTAATGAAAAACTGTTTTTT.

The V gene is TRBV28, the J gene TRBJ2-1; D gene unclear. Trimming cost V 3 bases and J 8 bases, with 11 bases left between them. This CDR3 has 13 residues. Germline V gene lookup returns CDR1 MDHEN and CDR2 SYDVKM. As DNA, the CDR3 is TGTGCCAGCAGTTTTTCTTTTTCAGATGAGCAGTTCTTC. Translation gives CASSFSFSDEQFF.

The chain employs TRBV4-1 and TRBJ1-2, with D maybe TRBD1 (6 bases). V dropped 3 bases and J dropped 2 bases, with 10 bases sitting between them. This CDR3 region has 14 residues. The V gene's germline CDR1 is MGHRA and CDR2 YSYEKL. Here the CDR3 DNA reads TGCGCCAGCAGCCACCCCACAGGGAACTATGGCTACACCTTC. Its protein is CASSHPTGNYGYTF.

The rearrangement links TRBV19 to TRBJ1-5; D gene ambiguous. Germline CDR1 and CDR2: LNHDA and SQIVND (reference sequence). The germline V and J ends were trimmed by 3 bases and 6 bases, with 12 bases remaining between them. The CDR3 is made up of 14 amino acids. CDR3 DNA sequence: TGTGCCAGTAGTATGTCCCCCCCCGGTCAGCCCCAGCATTTT. It yields the protein CASSMSPPGQPQHF.

V usage is TRBV5-1 and J usage is TRBJ2-3; possibly TRBD1 or TRBD2 for D (5 bases each). Germline CDR1 and CDR2: SGHRS and YFSETQ. The V gene lost 4 bases and the J gene lost 5 bases, with 20 bases spanning the gap. The length of the CDR3 is 16 residues. CDR3 DNA sequence: TGCGCCAGCAGCCGTAGCGAGGGGATTCAGGGAGATACGCAGTATTTT. Protein: CASSRSEGIQGDTQYF.

This clone was seen just once. The chain employs TRBV5-1 and TRBJ1-4; D is ambiguous. The CDR3 runs 14 residues. Between the trimmed V and J ends, which lost 0 bases and 8 bases, there was a span of 11 bases. Per germline, CDR1 SGHRS and CDR2 YFSETQ. The CDR3 region is CASSLDVGSEKLFF. As DNA, the CDR3 is TGCGCCAGCAGCTTGGACGTAGGGAGCGAAAAACTGTTTTTT.

This clone was seen just once. The chain joins TRBV18 to TRBJ2-3, with 10 bases fitting TRBD2. The germline V gene encodes CDR1 KGHSH and CDR2 LQKENI. After removal of 4 bases from V and 2 bases from J, the junction contained 6 bases not matched to a gene. The CDR3 consists of 16 residues. CDR3 region: CASSQSGRVDTDTQYF. CDR3 bases: TGTGCCAGCTCACAAAGCGGGAGGGTTGACACAGATACGCAGTATTTT.

The rearrangement joins TRBV2 to TRBJ1-1; 7 nucleotides align to TRBD1. CDR1 is SNHLY, CDR2 FYNNEI, per germline. The CDR3 has 14 amino acids. V dropped 5 bases and J dropped 5; count of bases not matched to a gene: 8. The CDR3 DNA reads TGTGCCAGCAGTAAGGGGACAGCGGGGACTGAAGCTTTCTTT. It translates to CASSKGTAGTEAFF.

This clone appeared once. V and J are TRBV18 and TRBJ1-1; tentative D call: TRBD1 (5 bases). Trimming shortened V by 6 bases and J by 1 base, and 12 bases separated the two germline ends. This CDR3 region has 14 residues. The germline gives CDR1 KGHSH, CDR2 LQKENI. CDR3 in DNA: TGTGCCAGCTCGTCCGGGGCCCCGAACACTGAAGCTTTCTTT. Protein: CASSSGAPNTEAFF. Looking up the rest from reference TRBV18 and TRBJ1-1 gives the full variable domain: NAGVMQNPRHLVRRRGQEARLRCSPMKGHSHVYWYRQLPEEGLKFMVYLQKENIIDESGMPKERFSAEFPKEGPSILRIQQVVRGDSAAYFCASSSGAPNTEAFFGQGTRLTVV.

This clone was found once. The chain employs TRBV7-9 and TRBJ2-3; 7 positions match TRBD2. The V and J ends lost 6 bases and 4 bases, in that order; junction bases with no gene match: 10. The CDR3 length is 15 residues. Germline V gene lookup returns CDR1 SEHNR and CDR2 FQNEAQ (reference sequence). This CDR3 is CASSPGRAGADTQYF. The CDR3 coding sequence is TGTGCCAGCAGTCCCGGACGGGCGGGAGCAGATACGCAGTATTTT.